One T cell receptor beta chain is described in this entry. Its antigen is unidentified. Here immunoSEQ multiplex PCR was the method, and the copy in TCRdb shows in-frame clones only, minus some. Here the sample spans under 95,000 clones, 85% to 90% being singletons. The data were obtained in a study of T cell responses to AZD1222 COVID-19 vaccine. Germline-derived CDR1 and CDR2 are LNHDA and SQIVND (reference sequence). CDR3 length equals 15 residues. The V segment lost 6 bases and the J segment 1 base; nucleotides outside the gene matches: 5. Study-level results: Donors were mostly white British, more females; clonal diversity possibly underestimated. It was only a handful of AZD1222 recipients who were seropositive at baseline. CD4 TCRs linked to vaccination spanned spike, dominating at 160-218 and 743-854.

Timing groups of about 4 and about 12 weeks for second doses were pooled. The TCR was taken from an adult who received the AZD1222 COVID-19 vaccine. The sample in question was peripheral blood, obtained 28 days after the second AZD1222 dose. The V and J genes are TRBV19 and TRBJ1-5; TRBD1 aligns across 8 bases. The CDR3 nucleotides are TGTGCCAGTAGCAATACAGGGGGAAGCAATCAGCCCCAGCATTTT. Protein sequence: CASSNTGGSNQPQHF.